The clone carrying this TCR beta chain was counted many times. No antigen is known for it. This sample was taken from a study of T cells in Graves' hyperthyroidism and ophthalmopathy. Across the study: Upon initial diagnosis and before any treatment, peripheral blood was collected.

TCR beta CDR3 regions were amplified from RNA transcripts. With the HTBI primer set, the TCR CDR3 went through a first round of RT-PCR. Using its own MiXCR run on the multiplex PCR reads, TCRdb lists one record per CDR3 protein. The repertoire consists of fewer than 450,000 distinct CDR3 sequences, with about 14% occurring once and the leading ten covering over 25%. General study results and limits: Blood also contained most expanded thyroid clonotypes above 0.001.

Trimming shortened V by 4 bases and J by 1 base, and 23 bases separated the two germline ends. Germline V gene data show CDR1 as SGHAT and CDR2 as FQNNGV. There are 20 residues in the CDR3. J is TRBJ2-6 and V is TRBV11-2, with D possibly TRBD2 on 5 matching bases. The sequence derives from a man over 45 with Graves' ophthalmopathy. The material sequenced was blood. The CDR3 nucleotides read TGTGCCAGCAGCTCCCTCCGCGCCCTACTAGATGAATCTGGGGCCAACGTCCTGACTTTC. Its protein is CASSSLRALLDESGANVLTF.